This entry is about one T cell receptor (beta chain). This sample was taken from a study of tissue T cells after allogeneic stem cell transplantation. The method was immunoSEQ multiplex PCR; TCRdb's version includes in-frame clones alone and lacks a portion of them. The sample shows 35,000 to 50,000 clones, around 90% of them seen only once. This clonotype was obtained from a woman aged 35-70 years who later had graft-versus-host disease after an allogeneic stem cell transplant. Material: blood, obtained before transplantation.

The CDR3 DNA reads TGTGCCAGCAGCCGGGACAGAGATAACTATGGCTACACCTTC. Protein: CASSRDRDNYGYTF. The chain couples TRBV2 to TRBJ1-2; the match to TRBD1 covers 7 bases. Germline-derived CDR1 and CDR2 are SNHLY and FYNNEI. This CDR3 has 14 residues. J lost 1 base, V lost 6 bases, and 5 bases had no gene match.